Listed below are T cell receptor beta chains from one sample, sequenced in a study of T cells after yellow fever vaccination. One entry per CDR3 protein results from TCRdb running MiXCR on the 5' RACE reads. The sample shows 110,000 to 150,000 distinct CDR3 sequences, under 8% of them seen only once. Sequencing was performed on CD4+ T cells sorted from PBMCs, taken 10 days after the yellow fever booster vaccination. These receptor sequences come from a man younger than 45 who received the YFV17D yellow fever vaccine. CDR3s include the opening cysteine and the closing phenylalanine or tryptophan. The order of the fields is J gene, D gene, V gene, clone size, CDR3 length, CDR3 DNA, CDR3 protein. D genes are given only for firm matches. Clone size appears in some rows only: once, few, many, or a class for an expanded clone.

TRBJ2-1,TRBD2,TRBV5-1,.,14,TGCGCCAGCAGGAGTTTAGCGGGATACAATGAGCAGATCTTC,CASRSLAGYNEQIF
TRBJ2-3,.,TRBV7-3,medium-sized,16,TGTGCCAGCAGCCTCCAAGGGGCTAGCAGCACAGATACGCAGTATTTT,CASSLQGASSTDTQYF
TRBJ2-1,.,TRBV7-9,many,14,TGTGCCAGCACTCGGACAGTCTCGAACAATGAGCAGTTCTTC,CASTRTVSNNEQFF
TRBJ2-1,.,TRBV6-2/TRBV6-3,many,11,TGTGCCAGCAGCCACGGGTCTGAGCAGTTCTTC,CASSHGSEQFF
TRBJ2-1,.,TRBV30,few,14,TGTGCCTTCACTCGGGAGAGCTCCTACAATGAGCAGTTCTTC,CAFTRESSYNEQFF
TRBJ2-1,.,TRBV4-1,many,16,TGCGCCAGCAGCCAAGATGGGTCTAGCGCATACAATGAGCAGTTCTTC,CASSQDGSSAYNEQFF
TRBJ1-5,.,TRBV15,many,14,TGTGCCACCAGCAGAGATTGGGGCAATCAGCCCCAGCATTTT,CATSRDWGNQPQHF
TRBJ2-3,.,TRBV5-1,few,13,TGCGCCAGCAGCCCGGACCGGTCAGATACGCAGTATTTT,CASSPDRSDTQYF
TRBJ2-2,.,TRBV5-1,many,14,TGCGCCAGCCGCTTCGGGATCAACACCGGGGAGCTGTTTTTT,CASRFGINTGELFF
TRBJ2-2,TRBD1,TRBV2,many,13,TGTGCCAGCAGTCCAGGGGGCACCGGGGAGCTGTTTTTT,CASSPGGTGELFF
TRBJ1-2,.,TRBV20-1,many,14,TGCAGTGCTGTGGGGGGGCAGGCGAACTATGGCTACACCTTC,CSAVGGQANYGYTF
TRBJ2-7,.,TRBV5-1,few,15,TGCGCCAGCAGCTTGACCAATGGGGCGAGCGCCGAGCAGTACTTC,CASSLTNGASAEQYF
TRBJ1-2,.,TRBV28,many,14,TGTGCCAGCAGTTTATACCAGGGCCTCTATGGCTACACCTTC,CASSLYQGLYGYTF
TRBJ2-7,.,TRBV6-2/TRBV6-3,many,13,TGTGCCTCGACAAGGCAGAATTCCTACGAGCAGTACTTC,CASTRQNSYEQYF
TRBJ2-3,TRBD2,TRBV2,many,14,TGTGCCAGCAGTGGAAGCGGGACTGTTGATACGCAGTATTTT,CASSGSGTVDTQYF
TRBJ2-7,.,TRBV5-4,.,14,TGTGCCAGCAGCTTGGCCGGCCCCCTAGGCGAGCAGTACTTC,CASSLAGPLGEQYF
TRBJ2-3,TRBD2,TRBV12-3/TRBV12-4,many,14,TGTGCCAGCAGGGTGACTAGCGGCCGAGATACGCAGTATTTT,CASRVTSGRDTQYF
TRBJ1-4,.,TRBV7-2,many,18,TGTGCCAGCAGCTTACCTCGGGGGCGCTTTGTGGGTAGGGAAAAACTGTTTTTT,CASSLPRGRFVGREKLFF
TRBJ1-2,.,TRBV7-3,many,16,TGTGCCAGCAGCTTATCGGGGACCGAGCCCTACTATGGCTACACCTTC,CASSLSGTEPYYGYTF
TRBJ1-2,.,TRBV4-3,many,13,TGCGCCAGCAGCCAAGAGGGCCACTATGGCTACACCTTC,CASSQEGHYGYTF
TRBJ1-1,.,TRBV5-5,many,15,TGTGCCAGCAGCTTGACCGGACAGATGAACACTGAAGCTTTCTTT,CASSLTGQMNTEAFF
TRBJ2-7,TRBD1,TRBV11-2,many,18,TGTGCCAGCAGCCGTGTAACATTACAGGGGGCTAGCTCCTACGAGCAGTACTTC,CASSRVTLQGASSYEQYF
TRBJ1-1,TRBD1,TRBV9,many,16,TGTGCCAGCAGCGCCCGGGACAGGGGGCCGTACACTGAAGCTTTCTTT,CASSARDRGPYTEAFF
TRBJ2-5,.,TRBV18,many,15,TGTGCCAGCTCACCCAACCCGGACAACCAAGAGACCCAGTACTTC,CASSPNPDNQETQYF
TRBJ2-5,TRBD2,TRBV20-1,many,14,TGCAGTGCCCCTAAGGCGGGCGGGAGAGAGACCCAGTACTTC,CSAPKAGGRETQYF
TRBJ2-3,.,TRBV7-2,many,13,TGTGCTACAGCCGAGGCTGGCACAGATACGCAGTATTTT,CATAEAGTDTQYF
TRBJ2-5,TRBD2,TRBV29-1,.,15,TGCAGCGTGAGACTAGCGGGAGGAATGGGGGAGACCCAGTACTTC,CSVRLAGGMGETQYF
TRBJ1-5,.,TRBV4-3,many,15,TGCGCCAGCAGTCTGGATCACCTTAGCAATCAGCCCCAGCATTTT,CASSLDHLSNQPQHF
TRBJ2-5,TRBD2,TRBV19,few,16,TGTGCCAGTAGTAGCCAGGGACTAGCGCTCAAAGAGACCCAGTACTTC,CASSSQGLALKETQYF
TRBJ1-2,.,TRBV5-1,many,16,TGCGCCAGCAGCGTAGGGTCCGGGACGGCAAACTATGGCTACACCTTC,CASSVGSGTANYGYTF
TRBJ2-5,.,TRBV2,many,12,TGTGCCAGCAGGGGGGCGGAAGAGACCCAGTACTTC,CASRGAEETQYF
TRBJ1-1,TRBD1,TRBV7-2,.,14,TGTGCCAGCAGCTTCCCAGGGGGCAACACTGAAGCTTTCTTT,CASSFPGGNTEAFF
TRBJ2-7,TRBD2,TRBV28,many,14,TGTGCCAGCAGCTGGCTAGCGGGAGGGCACGAGCAGTACTTC,CASSWLAGGHEQYF
TRBJ2-1,.,TRBV3-1,few,13,TGTGCCAGCAGCCAGGGCGGCCACAATGAGCAGTTCTTC,CASSQGGHNEQFF
TRBJ2-1,TRBD2,TRBV5-1,many,16,TGCGCCAGCAGCTTAGGGTGGACTAGCGCATACAATGAGCAGTTCTTC,CASSLGWTSAYNEQFF